This is a list of T cell receptor beta chains from one sample in a study of beta chain features in type 1 diabetes. Assay: immunoSEQ multiplex PCR; the TCRdb copy retains only in-frame clones and omits some. The sample lists approximately 250,000 clones; around 24% were seen once. Sequencing was performed on naive CD4+ T cells from blood. These TCRs come from a woman in her twenties or thirties with type 1 diabetes. CDR3s include the opening cysteine and the closing phenylalanine or tryptophan. Rows give clone size only sometimes, using once, few, many, or a class for an expanded clone.

TRBV7-2	TRBJ2-3	few	CASSLTSSGPGKYF
TRBV30	TRBJ1-5	-	CAWSGQGLRQPQHF
TRBV30	TRBJ1-5	-	CAWSPHGGVRNQPQHF
TRBV2	TRBJ2-4	few	CASSAYAGLAAKNIQYF
TRBV7-3	TRBJ2-2	few	CASSARAVGELFF
TRBV6-5	TRBJ2-6	-	CASSYSTGSGANVLTF
TRBV28	TRBJ2-7	-	CASSSYYAGYGYEQYF
TRBV29-1	TRBJ2-3	-	CSVERTSGSGVDTQYF
TRBV6-5	TRBJ1-4	-	CASRRLTGPNEKLFF
TRBV29-1	TRBJ2-3	-	CSVRRSATSTDTQYF
TRBV18	TRBJ2-7	once	CASSPPSDEQYF
TRBV4-1	TRBJ2-5	-	CASSQTPGQLKETQYF
TRBV7-8	TRBJ1-2	few	CASSLTGPLYGYTF
TRBV28	TRBJ2-5	few	CASSQAGGPRETQYF
TRBV5-1	TRBJ2-5	-	CASSLGQGGRQETQYF
TRBV5-1	TRBJ2-2	few	CASSTGQNTGELFF
TRBV4-1	TRBJ1-1	-	CASSQARGRGNTEAFF
TRBV29-1	TRBJ2-7	-	CSYDRGNPYEQYF
TRBV18	TRBJ2-5	-	CASSPSSGRRQETQYF
TRBV29-1	TRBJ1-1	-	CSARTGESEAFF
TRBV30	TRBJ2-3	-	CAWSVAEVAQYF
TRBV5-1	TRBJ2-2	few	CASETGEWTGELFF
TRBV6-5	TRBJ1-1	few	CASSQGTGAEAFF
TRBV18	TRBJ2-7	few	CASSPLTGGVIAEQYF
TRBV2	TRBJ2-2	-	CASSDLQGVTGELFF
TRBV6-5	TRBJ2-3	few	CASRQSTDTQYF
TRBV9	TRBJ2-3	-	CASSVGGRDYTDTQYF
TRBV20-1	TRBJ1-2	few	CSRGVNYGYTF
TRBV30	TRBJ1-1	few	CALSRLNTEAFF
TRBV29-1	TRBJ1-1	-	CSGQGMWTEAFF
TRBV5-1	TRBJ1-2	-	CASSLGGQGDDGYTF
TRBV7-9	TRBJ2-7	-	CASSLGAGGREQYF
TRBV11-2	TRBJ2-5	-	CASSQQAHQGWQTQYF
TRBV5-4	TRBJ2-1	-	CASGTSDYNEQFF
TRBV29-1	TRBJ2-1	few	CSVDRQRETYEQFF
TRBV18	TRBJ2-7	few	CASSPREWGEQYF
TRBV29-1	TRBJ2-1	-	CSVKRESGEQFF
TRBV30	TRBJ1-2	few	CAGAPGDYGYTF
TRBV29-1	TRBJ2-2	few	CSAPNLLNTGELFF
TRBV30	TRBJ2-7	few	CAWSNLQGSPYEQYF
TRBV9	TRBJ2-2	-	CASSVDAGVGTGELFF
TRBV9	TRBJ2-5	-	CASSPHSGSYEETQYF
TRBV5-1	TRBJ2-7	-	CASSLQGFEQYF
TRBV14	TRBJ2-1	few	CASSQDWGEAIGNEQFF
TRBV19	TRBJ2-3	-	CASLDRGSTDTQYF
TRBV6-5	TRBJ1-1	once	CASNPGGGSTEAFF